This T cell receptor beta chain derives from a study of CD8 T cells in Susac syndrome. Study details: At the time their blood was drawn, patients with Susac syndrome were either therapy-naive, on corticosteroids (with some of them also receiving intravenous immunoglobulin), or on intravenous immunoglobulin alone.

The authors reverse transcribed 0.5 to 1 ug RNA with random hexamers. Amplification of TCR beta CDR3 was carried out by immunoSEQ multiplex PCR, which covered 54 Vbeta and 13 Jbeta segments. TCRdb reprocessed the immunoSEQ multiplex PCR reads via MiXCR and lists one record per CDR3 protein. Of 200,000 to 250,000 distinct CDR3 sequences in the sample, approximately 94% are singletons; the top ten hold 0.15% to 0.2%. After removal of 2 bases from V and 0 bases from J, the junction contained 4 bases not matched to a gene. The germline gives CDR1 MDHEN, CDR2 SYDVKM. This CDR3 comprises 16 residues. Regarding the study as a whole: TCR sequencing and HLA analysis covered a relatively small number of individuals.

Details on this clonotype: What it recognizes is unknown.

TEMRA cells were FACS-enriched and CD8+ and CD4+ T cells negatively isolated. The sample consisted of CD4+ T cells from PBMCs. J is TRBJ1-3 and V is TRBV28, with 7 bases fitting TRBD1. The sequence was collected from a human donor with Susac syndrome. The CDR3 bases are TGTGCCAGCAGTTTAGGACAGGCGAGCTCTGGAAACACCATATATTTT. Its protein product is CASSLGQASSGNTIYF.